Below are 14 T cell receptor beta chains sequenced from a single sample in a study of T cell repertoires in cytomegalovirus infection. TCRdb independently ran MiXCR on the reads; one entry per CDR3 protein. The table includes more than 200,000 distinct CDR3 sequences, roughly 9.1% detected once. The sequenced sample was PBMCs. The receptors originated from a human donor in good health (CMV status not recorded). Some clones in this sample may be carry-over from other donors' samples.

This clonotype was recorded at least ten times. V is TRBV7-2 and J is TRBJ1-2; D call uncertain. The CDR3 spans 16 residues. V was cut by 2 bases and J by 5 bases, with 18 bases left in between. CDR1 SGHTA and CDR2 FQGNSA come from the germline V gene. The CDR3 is CASSLLSPARIYGYTF. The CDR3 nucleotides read TGTGCCAGCAGCTTACTTTCGCCTGCCCGGATATATGGCTACACCTTC.

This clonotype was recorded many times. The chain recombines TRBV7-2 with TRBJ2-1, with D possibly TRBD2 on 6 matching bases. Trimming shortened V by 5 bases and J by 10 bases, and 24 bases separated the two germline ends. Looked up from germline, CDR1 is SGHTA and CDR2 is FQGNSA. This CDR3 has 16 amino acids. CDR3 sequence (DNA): TGTGCCAGCAGCCCCCGGGCGGGACTCGCTAACTTAGAGCAGTTCTTC. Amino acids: CASSPRAGLANLEQFF.

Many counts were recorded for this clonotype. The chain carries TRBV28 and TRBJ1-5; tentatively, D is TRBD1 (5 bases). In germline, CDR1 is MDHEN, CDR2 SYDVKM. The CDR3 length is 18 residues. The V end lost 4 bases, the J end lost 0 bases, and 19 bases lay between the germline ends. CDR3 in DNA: TGTGCCAGCAGTTCTTGGTCCCTTGGCAGGGATAGCAATCAGCCCCAGCATTTT. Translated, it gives CASSSWSLGRDSNQPQHF.

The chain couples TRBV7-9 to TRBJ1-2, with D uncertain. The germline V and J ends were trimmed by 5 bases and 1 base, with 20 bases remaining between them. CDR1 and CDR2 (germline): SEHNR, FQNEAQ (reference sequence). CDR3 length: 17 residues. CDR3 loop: CASSLRDTPKNNYGYTF. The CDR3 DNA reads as TGTGCCAGCAGCCTACGCGACACTCCGAAAAATAACTATGGCTACACCTTC. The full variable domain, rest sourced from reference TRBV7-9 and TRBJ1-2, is DTGVSQNPRHKITKRGQNVTFRCDPISEHNRLYWYRQTLGQGPEFLTYFQNEAQLEKSRLLSDRFSAERPKGSFSTLEIQRTEQGDSAMYLCASSLRDTPKNNYGYTFGSGTRLTVV.

CDR3 in amino acids: CASRTGGGNEQFF. The CDR3 DNA sequence: TGTGCCAGTAGGACAGGGGGTGGAAATGAGCAGTTCTTC. The chain has TRBV19 and TRBJ2-1, with TRBD1 matching 9 bases. V lost 6 bases to trimming and J lost 7 bases; unmatched junction nucleotides: 4. This CDR3 is built from 13 residues. In germline, CDR1 is LNHDA, CDR2 SQIVND (reference sequence).

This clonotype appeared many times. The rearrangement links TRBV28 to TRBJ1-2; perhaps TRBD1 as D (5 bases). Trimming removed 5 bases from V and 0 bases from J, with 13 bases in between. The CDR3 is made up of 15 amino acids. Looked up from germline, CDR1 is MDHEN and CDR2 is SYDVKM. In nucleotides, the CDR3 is TGTGCCAGCAGTACTTTCCAGGGAGCTAACTATGGCTACACCTTC. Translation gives CASSTFQGANYGYTF.

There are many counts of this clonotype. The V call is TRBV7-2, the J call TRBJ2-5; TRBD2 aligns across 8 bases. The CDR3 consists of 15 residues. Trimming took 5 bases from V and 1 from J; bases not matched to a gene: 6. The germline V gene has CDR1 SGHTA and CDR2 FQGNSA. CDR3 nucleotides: TGTGCCAGCAGCAGCGGGGGCTCTACCCAAGAGACCCAGTACTTC. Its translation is CASSSGGSTQETQYF.

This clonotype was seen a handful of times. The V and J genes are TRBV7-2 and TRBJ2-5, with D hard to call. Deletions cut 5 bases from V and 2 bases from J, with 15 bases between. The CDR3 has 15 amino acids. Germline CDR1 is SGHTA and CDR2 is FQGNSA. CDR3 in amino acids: CASSQTWAEQETQYF. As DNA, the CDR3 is TGTGCCAGCAGCCAGACTTGGGCAGAGCAAGAGACCCAGTACTTC.

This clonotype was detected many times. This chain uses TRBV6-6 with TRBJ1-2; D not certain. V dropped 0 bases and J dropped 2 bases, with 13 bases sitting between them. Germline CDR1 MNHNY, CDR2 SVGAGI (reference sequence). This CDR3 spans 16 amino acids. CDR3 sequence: CASSYSTVPGNYGYTF. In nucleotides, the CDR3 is TGTGCCAGCAGTTACTCGACGGTTCCCGGGAACTATGGCTACACCTTC.

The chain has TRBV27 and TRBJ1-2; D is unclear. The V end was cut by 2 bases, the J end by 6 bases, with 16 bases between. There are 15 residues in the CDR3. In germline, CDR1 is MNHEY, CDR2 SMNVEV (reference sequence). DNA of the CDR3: TGTGCCAGCAGTTTAATCCCCACCTTCAGGAATGGCTACACCTTC. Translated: CASSLIPTFRNGYTF.

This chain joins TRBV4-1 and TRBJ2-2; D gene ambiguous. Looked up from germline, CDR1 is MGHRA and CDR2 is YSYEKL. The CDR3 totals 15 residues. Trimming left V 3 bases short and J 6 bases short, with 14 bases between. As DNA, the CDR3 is TGCGCCAGCAGCCAGGCGGAAGCGCAAGCCGGGGAGCTGTTTTTT. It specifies CASSQAEAQAGELFF.

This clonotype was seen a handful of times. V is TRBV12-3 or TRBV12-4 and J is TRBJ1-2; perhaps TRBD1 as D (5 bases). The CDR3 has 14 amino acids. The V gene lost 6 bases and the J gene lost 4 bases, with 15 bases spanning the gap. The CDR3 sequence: CASRQAGLIYGYTF. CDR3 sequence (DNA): TGTGCCAGCAGGCAGGCAGGGCTTATCTATGGCTACACCTTC.

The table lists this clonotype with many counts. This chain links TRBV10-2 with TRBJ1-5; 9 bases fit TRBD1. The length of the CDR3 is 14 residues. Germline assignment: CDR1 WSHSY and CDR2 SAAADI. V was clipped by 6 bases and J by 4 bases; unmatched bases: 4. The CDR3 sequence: CASRGGTGNQPQHF. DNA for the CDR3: TGCGCCAGCAGGGGGGGGACAGGGAATCAGCCCCAGCATTTT.

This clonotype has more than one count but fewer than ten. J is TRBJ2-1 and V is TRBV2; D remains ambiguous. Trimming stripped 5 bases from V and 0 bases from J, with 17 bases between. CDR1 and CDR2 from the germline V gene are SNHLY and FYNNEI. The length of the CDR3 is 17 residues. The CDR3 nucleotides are TGTGCCAGCAGTTACCGATCGACTCCGAGCTCCTACAATGAGCAGTTCTTC. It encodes CASSYRSTPSSYNEQFF.